The clone carrying this T cell receptor (beta chain) turned up a few times. Its antigen remains unidentified. The data belong to a study of T-cell memory formation after mild COVID-19. Study in general: Largely, the TCR clusters proved donor specific.

One entry per CDR3 protein, called by TCRdb with MiXCR from the 5' RACE reads. The table records 300,000 to 350,000 distinct CDR3 sequences, roughly a fifth of them present only once. Study-level results: Pre-infection memory held some responding clones, suggesting pre-existing cross-reactive T cells responded. The CD4+ clones that contracted clustered mainly within CM and EM, and the CD8+ clones concentrated in EMRA.

The V gene's germline CDR1 is LGHNA and CDR2 YSLEER. Germline trimming cut 1 base from V and 4 bases from J; bases unmatched to any gene: 4. CDR3 size: 15 residues. This clonotype was sampled from a young man who had mild COVID-19 (a few samples of this study predate the infection). Cell type and time point are not known. Sequenced input: PBMCs or a T cell subset sorted from them (not recorded which). This chain joins TRBV4-3 and TRBJ2-5, with 9 bases matching TRBD1. In DNA, the CDR3 is TGCGCCAGCAGCCAAGCCGGGACAGGGATAGAGACCCAGTACTTC. Translation gives CASSQAGTGIETQYF.